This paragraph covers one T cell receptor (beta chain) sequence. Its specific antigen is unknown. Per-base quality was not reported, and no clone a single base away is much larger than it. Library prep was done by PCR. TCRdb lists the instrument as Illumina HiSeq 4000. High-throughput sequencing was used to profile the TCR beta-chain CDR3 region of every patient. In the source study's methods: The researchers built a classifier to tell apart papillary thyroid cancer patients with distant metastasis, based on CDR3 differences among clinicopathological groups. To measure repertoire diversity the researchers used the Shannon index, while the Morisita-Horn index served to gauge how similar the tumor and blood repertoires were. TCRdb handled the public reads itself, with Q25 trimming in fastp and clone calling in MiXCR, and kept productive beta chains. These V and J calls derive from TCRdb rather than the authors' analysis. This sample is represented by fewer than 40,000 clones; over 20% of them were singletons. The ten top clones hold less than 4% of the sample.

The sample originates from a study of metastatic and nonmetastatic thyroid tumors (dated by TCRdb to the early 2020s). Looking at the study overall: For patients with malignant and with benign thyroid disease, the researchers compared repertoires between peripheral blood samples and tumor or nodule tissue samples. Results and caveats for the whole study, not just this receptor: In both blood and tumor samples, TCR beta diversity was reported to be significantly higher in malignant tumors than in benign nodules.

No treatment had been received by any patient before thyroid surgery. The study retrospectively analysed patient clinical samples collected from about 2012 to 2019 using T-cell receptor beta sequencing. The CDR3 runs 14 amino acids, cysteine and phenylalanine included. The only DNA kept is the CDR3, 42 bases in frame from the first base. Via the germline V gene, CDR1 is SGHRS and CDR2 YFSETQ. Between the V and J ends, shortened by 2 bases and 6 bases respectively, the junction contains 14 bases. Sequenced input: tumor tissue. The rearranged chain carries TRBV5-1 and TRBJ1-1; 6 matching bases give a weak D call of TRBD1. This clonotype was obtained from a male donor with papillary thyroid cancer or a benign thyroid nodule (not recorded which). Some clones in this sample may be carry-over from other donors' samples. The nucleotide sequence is TGCGCCAGCAGCTTAGCGGGGGGCGCGGCTGAAGCTTTCTTT. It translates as CASSLAGGAAEAFF.